This T cell receptor beta chain is drawn from a study of T cell responses to AZD1222 COVID-19 vaccine. Findings of the study overall: Dominant at 160-218 and 743-854, vaccine-associated CD4 TCRs also spanned spike. Among the donors, most were white British and more were female, and clonal diversity was possibly underestimated.

From germline, CDR1 is MNHEY and CDR2 SVGAGI. V was pared by 8 bases and J by 1 base, with 8 bases between. The CDR3 contains 12 residues. Profiling relied on immunoSEQ multiplex PCR, and the TCRdb table lists in-frame clones only, not all of them. The table has approximately 130,000 clones, about 88% seen once. With respect to this clone: Its matching antigen is unknown.

Pooling of second doses given at about 4 or about 12 weeks was done. Sequenced material: peripheral blood, taken 28 days after the second AZD1222 dose. This sequence was found in an adult who received the AZD1222 COVID-19 vaccine. The chain links TRBV6-5 to TRBJ1-1, with no clear D. Written as DNA, the CDR3 is TGTGCCAGCGCAACCTCGAACACTGAAGCTTTCTTT. Protein sequence: CASATSNTEAFF.